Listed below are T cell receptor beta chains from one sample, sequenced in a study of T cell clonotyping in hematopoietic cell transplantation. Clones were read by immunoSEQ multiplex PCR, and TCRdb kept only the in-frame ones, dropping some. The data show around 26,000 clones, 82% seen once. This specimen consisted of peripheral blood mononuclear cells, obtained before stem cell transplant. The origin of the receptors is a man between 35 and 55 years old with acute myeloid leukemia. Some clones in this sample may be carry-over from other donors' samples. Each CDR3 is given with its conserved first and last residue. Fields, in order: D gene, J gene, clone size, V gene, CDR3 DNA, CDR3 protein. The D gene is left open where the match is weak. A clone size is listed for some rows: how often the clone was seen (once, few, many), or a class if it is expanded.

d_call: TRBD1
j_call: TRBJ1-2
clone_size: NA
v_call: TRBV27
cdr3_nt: TGTGCCAGCAGTCCGCAGGGGGACGGGGGCTACACCTTC
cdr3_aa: CASSPQGDGGYTF

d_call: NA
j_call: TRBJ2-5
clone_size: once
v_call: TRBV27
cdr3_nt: TGTGCCAGCAGTTTCCAAGAGACCCAGTACTTC
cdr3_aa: CASSFQETQYF

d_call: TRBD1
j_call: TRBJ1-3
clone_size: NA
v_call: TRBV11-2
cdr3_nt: TGTGCCAGCAGCTCTCAGGGGGCGCGTGGAAACACCATATATTTT
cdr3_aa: CASSSQGARGNTIYF

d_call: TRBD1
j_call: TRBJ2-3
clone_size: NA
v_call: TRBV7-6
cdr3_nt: TGTGCCAGCAGCCCTCTGACCGGGACAGCTACAGATACGCAGTATTTT
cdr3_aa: CASSPLTGTATDTQYF

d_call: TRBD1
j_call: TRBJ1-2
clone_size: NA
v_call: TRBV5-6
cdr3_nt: TGTGCCAGCAGCTTGTCGGGGGGACAGGGCGGTATAAATGGCTACACCTTC
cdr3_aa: CASSLSGGQGGINGYTF

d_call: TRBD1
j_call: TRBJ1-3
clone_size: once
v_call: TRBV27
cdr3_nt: TGTGCCAGCAGCCGGCAGGGGGCCGCCGGAAACACCATATATTTT
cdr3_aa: CASSRQGAAGNTIYF

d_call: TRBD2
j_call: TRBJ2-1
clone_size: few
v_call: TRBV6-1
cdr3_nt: TGTGCCAGCAGTGACCTAGCGGGAGAGGGTGGGACTGAGCAGTTCTTC
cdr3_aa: CASSDLAGEGGTEQFF

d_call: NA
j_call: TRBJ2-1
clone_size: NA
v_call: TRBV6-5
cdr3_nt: TGTGCCAGCAGTTACTCTGGGGTGTCCTCCTACAATGAGCAGTTCTTC
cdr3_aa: CASSYSGVSSYNEQFF

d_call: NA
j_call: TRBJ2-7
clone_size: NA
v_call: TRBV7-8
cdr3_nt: TGTGCCAGCAGCGGCGGGATCATGTACGAGCAGTACTTC
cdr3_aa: CASSGGIMYEQYF

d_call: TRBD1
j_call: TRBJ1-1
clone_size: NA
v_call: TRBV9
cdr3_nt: TGTGCCAGCAGCGTAGCTCCGGGACAGGGGAACCCTGAAGCTTTCTTT
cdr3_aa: CASSVAPGQGNPEAFF

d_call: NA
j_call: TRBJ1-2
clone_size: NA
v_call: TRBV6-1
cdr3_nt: TGTGCCAGCAGTCGGGGACCTTCCGAGATAGCTGGCTACACCTTC
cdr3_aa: CASSRGPSEIAGYTF

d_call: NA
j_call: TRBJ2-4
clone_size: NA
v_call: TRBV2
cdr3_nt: TGTGCCAGCAGCGGTCGGAGCTGGGGTACACTAGCCAAAAACATTCAGTACTTC
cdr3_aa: CASSGRSWGTLAKNIQYF

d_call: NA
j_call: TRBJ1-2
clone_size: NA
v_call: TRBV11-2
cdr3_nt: TGTGCCAGCACCTCCTGGAACAGGGAGAATGGCTACACCTTC
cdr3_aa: CASTSWNRENGYTF

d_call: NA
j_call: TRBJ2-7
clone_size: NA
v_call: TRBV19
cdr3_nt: TGTGCCAGTAGTATTCAAGATACCTACGAGCAGTACTTC
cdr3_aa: CASSIQDTYEQYF

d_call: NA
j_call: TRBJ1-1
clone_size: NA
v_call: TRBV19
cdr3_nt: TGTGCCAGTAGTATAGTTGGCGGGGTGCGTGCTTTCTTT
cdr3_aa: CASSIVGGVRAFF

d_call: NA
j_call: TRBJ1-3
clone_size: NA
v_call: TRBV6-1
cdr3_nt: TGTGCCAGCAGTGAAGGGTGGTCTGGAAACACCATATATTTT
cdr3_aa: CASSEGWSGNTIYF

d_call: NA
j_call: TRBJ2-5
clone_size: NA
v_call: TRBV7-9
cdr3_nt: TGTGCCAGCAGCTTACGGCGGGAGACCCAGTACTTC
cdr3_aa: CASSLRRETQYF

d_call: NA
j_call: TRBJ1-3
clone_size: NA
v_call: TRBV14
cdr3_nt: TGTGCCAGTAGCCAAGATTGGGGGCGGATGGACCTCTCTGGAAACACCATATATTTT
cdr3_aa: CASSQDWGRMDLSGNTIYF

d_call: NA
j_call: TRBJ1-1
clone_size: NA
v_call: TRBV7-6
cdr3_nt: TGTGCCAGCAGCTTAGCCGCCAGAACGAACACTGAAGCTTTCTTT
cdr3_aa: CASSLAARTNTEAFF

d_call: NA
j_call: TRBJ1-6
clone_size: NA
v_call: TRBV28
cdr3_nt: TGTGCCAGCAGTACTAACGGGACCCGCTTT
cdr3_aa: CASSTNGTRF

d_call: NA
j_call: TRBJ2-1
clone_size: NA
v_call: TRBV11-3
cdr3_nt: TGTGCCAGCAGCTTCCAGGGCCGGAATGAGCAGTTCTTC
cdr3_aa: CASSFQGRNEQFF

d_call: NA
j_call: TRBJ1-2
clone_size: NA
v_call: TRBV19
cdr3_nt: TGTGCCAGTAGTATAGCCTACGGCCCCTCCTATGGCTACACCTTC
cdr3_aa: CASSIAYGPSYGYTF

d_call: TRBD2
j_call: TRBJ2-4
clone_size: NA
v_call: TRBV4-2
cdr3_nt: TGTGCCAGCAGCCAAGAGGTGGGAGGCGGGGGGGCCTCCAAAAACATTCAGTACTTC
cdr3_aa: CASSQEVGGGGASKNIQYF

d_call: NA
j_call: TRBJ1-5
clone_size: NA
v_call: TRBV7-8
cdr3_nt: TGTGCCAGCAGGGCGAACGGCGCCCTTGGCTTCGGGAGCAATCAGCCCCAGCATTTT
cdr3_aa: CASRANGALGFGSNQPQHF

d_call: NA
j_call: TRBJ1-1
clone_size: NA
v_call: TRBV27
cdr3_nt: TGTGCCAGCAGCGCCAGGGCAAACACTGAAGCTTTCTTT
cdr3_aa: CASSARANTEAFF

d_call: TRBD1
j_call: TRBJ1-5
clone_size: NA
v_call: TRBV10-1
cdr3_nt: TGCGCCAGCAAGTGGCAGGGGGCCCCTCCTAGCAATCAGCCCCAGCATTTT
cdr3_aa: CASKWQGAPPSNQPQHF

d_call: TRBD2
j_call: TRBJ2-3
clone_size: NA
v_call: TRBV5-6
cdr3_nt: TGTGCCAGCAGCTTCCCTAGCGGCAGCACAGATACGCAGTATTTT
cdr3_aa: CASSFPSGSTDTQYF

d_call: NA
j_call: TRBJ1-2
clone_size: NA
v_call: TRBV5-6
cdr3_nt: TGTGCCAGCAGCCAAGACAGAAACTATGGCTACACCTTC
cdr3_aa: CASSQDRNYGYTF

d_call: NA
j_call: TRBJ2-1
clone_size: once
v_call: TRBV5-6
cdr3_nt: TGTGCCAGCAGCTCAATTCCTAGCCGGGGCTCCTACAATGAGCAGTTCTTC
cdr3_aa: CASSSIPSRGSYNEQFF

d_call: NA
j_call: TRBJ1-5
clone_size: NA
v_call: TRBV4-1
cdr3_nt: TGCGCCAGCAGCCAAGACCCCGGACAAAGGGGCCACCAGCCCCAGCATTTT
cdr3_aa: CASSQDPGQRGHQPQHF

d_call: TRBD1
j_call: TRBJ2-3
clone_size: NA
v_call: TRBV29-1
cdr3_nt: TGCAGCGCAACCGGGACAGGGGACAGCACAGATACGCAGTATTTT
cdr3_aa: CSATGTGDSTDTQYF

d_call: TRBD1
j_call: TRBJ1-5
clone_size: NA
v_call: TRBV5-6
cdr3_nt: TGTGCCAGCAGTATATGGGGGCAGGGGGTTCAGCCCCAGCATTTT
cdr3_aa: CASSIWGQGVQPQHF

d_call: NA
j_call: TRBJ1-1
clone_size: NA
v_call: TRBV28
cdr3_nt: TGTGCCAGCAGTTTAGGGGGGGGGACTGAAGCTTTCTTT
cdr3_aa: CASSLGGGTEAFF

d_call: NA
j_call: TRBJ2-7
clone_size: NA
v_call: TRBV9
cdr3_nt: TGTGCCAGCAGCGTAGGGATAGCAAGCTCCTACGAGCAGTACTTC
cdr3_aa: CASSVGIASSYEQYF

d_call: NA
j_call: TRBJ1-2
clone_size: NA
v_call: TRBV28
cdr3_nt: TGTGCCAGCAGCACACCGGGGGGTAACTATGGCTACACCTTC
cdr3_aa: CASSTPGGNYGYTF

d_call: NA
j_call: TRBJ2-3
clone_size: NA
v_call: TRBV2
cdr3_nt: TGTGCCAGCAGCCAAGGGGAAGATACGCAGTATTTT
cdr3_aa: CASSQGEDTQYF